The T cell receptor (beta chain) under discussion was sequenced for a study of identical twins. Each CDR3 protein is one row after TCRdb ran MiXCR on the 5' RACE reads. The sample contains 400,000 to 650,000 distinct CDR3 sequences, 20% to 25% of which appear only once. This CDR3 comprises 17 residues. Trimming left V 3 bases short and J 1 base short, with 20 bases between. CDR1 is SGHRS and CDR2 is YFSETQ in the germline V gene. These records were also assigned to another study, of T cells expressing NK-cell markers. That report notes: Five or six donors carried dominant NKG2C+ clonotypes that made up about 1.0-7.5% of their CD8+ T cells.

What was sequenced was CD4+ T cells sorted from blood. The chain uses TRBV5-1 and TRBJ2-7, with unresolved D. The sequence was obtained from a woman aged 18-29 years in good health. CDR3 coding DNA: TGCGCCAGCAGCTCCTGGGCCCCCGGGCGTGAGTCCTACGAGCAGTACTTC. It translates to CASSSWAPGRESYEQYF.